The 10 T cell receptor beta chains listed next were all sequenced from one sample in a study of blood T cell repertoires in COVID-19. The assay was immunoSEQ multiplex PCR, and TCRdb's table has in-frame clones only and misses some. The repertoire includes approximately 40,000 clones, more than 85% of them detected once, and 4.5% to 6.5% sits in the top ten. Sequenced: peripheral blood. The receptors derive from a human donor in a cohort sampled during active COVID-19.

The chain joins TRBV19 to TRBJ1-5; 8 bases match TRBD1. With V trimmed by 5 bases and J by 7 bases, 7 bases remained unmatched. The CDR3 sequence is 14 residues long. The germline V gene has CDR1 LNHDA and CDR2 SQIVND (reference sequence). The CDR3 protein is CASSPSNRGQPQHF. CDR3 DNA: TGTGCCAGTAGTCCCTCAAACAGGGGGCAGCCCCAGCATTTT.

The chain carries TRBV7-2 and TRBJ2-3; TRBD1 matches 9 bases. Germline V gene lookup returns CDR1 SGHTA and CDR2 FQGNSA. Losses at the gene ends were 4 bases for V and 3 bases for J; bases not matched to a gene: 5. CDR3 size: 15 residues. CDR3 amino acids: CASSYPGQGTDTQYF. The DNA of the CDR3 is TGTGCCAGCAGCTATCCGGGACAGGGTACAGATACGCAGTATTTT.

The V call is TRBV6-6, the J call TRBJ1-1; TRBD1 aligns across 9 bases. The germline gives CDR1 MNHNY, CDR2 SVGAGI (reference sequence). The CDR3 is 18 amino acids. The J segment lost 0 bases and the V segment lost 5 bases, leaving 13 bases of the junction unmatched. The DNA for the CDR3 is TGTGCCAGCAGTCCAGGACAGGGGAGTTTTTGGTTGAACACTGAAGCTTTCTTT. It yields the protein CASSPGQGSFWLNTEAFF.

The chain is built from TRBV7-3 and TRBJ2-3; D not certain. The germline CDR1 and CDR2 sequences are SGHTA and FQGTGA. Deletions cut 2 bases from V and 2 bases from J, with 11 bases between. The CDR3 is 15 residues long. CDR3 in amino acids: CASSLSPYNTDTQYF. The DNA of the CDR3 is TGTGCCAGCAGCTTATCGCCCTATAACACAGATACGCAGTATTTT.

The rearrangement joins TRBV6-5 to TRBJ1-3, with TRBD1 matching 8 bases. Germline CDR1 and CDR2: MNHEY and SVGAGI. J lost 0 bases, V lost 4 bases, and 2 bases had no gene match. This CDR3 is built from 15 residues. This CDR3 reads CASSSTGASGNTIYF. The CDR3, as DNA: TGTGCCAGCAGTTCGACAGGGGCCTCTGGAAACACCATATATTTT.

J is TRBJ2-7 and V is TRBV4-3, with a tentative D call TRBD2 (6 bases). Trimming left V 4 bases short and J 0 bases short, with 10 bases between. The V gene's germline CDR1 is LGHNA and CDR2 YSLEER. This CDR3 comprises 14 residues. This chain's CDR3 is CASSPAGSSYEQYF. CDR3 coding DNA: TGCGCCAGCAGCCCGGCGGGGAGCTCCTACGAGCAGTACTTC.

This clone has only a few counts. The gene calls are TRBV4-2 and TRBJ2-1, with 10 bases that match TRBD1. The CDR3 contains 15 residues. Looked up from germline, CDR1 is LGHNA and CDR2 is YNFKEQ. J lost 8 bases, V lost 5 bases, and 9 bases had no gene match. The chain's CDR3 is CASSYGTGAQDEQFF. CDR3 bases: TGTGCCAGCAGCTACGGGACAGGGGCGCAGGATGAGCAGTTCTTC.

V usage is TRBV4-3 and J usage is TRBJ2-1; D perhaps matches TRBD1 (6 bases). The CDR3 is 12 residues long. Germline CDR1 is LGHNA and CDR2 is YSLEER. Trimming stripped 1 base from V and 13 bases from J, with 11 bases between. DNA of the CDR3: TGCGCCAGCAGCCAAGTACCGGGACATCAGTTCTTC. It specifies CASSQVPGHQFF.

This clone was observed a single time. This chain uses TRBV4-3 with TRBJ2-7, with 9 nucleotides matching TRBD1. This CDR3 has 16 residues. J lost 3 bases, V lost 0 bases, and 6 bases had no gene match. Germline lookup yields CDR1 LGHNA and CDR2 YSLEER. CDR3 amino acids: CASSQDRNRGLYEQYF. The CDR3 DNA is TGCGCCAGCAGCCAAGATAGGAACAGGGGGCTCTACGAGCAGTACTTC.

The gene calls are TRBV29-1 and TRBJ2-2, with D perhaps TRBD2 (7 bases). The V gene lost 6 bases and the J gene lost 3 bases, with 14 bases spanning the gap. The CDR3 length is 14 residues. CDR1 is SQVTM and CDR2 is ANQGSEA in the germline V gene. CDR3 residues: CSVVEGGDTGELFF. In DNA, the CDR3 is TGCAGCGTAGTTGAAGGGGGGGACACCGGGGAGCTGTTTTTT.